A selection of T cell receptor beta chains follows, all from one sample in a study of control samples from healthy donors and cancer patients. The assay was immunoSEQ multiplex PCR, and TCRdb's table has in-frame clones only and misses some. The profile shows 40,000 or so clones, approximately 90% of them singletons. Sequenced: PBMCs. These receptors came from a woman aged 40 to 50 with head and neck cancer. CDR3s leave out the opening cysteine and the closing phenylalanine or tryptophan. A D gene is named only where the DNA matches it firmly. Some rows mark clone size as missing; the rest say once, few, many or name a class of expanded clone.

V: TRBV2
size: .
D: .
length: 13
CDR3: ASSATGLGNSPLH

V: TRBV9
size: .
D: .
length: 13
CDR3: ASSVLGGGDYGYT

V: TRBV27
size: .
D: TRBD2
length: 16
CDR3: ASSLLGLAGGRGETQY

V: TRBV5-1
size: .
D: TRBD2
length: 17
CDR3: ASSSRLAGGPQRGDTQY

V: TRBV18
size: .
D: TRBD1
length: 13
CDR3: ASSPRDRGSYEQY

V: TRBV12-3/TRBV12-4
size: .
D: .
length: 11
CDR3: ASVGGVGNEQF

V: TRBV13
size: .
D: TRBD2
length: 14
CDR3: ASSLGSIAGAYEQY

V: TRBV12-5
size: .
D: .
length: 12
CDR3: ASGLSVGLTEAF

V: TRBV2
size: once
D: TRBD2
length: 16
CDR3: ASTPMGTSVLGVETQY

V: TRBV29-1
size: .
D: .
length: 11
CDR3: SGGGGSSYEQY

V: TRBV5-6
size: .
D: .
length: 9
CDR3: ASSLFNEQF

V: TRBV10-2
size: .
D: .
length: 12
CDR3: ASSENWVNTEAF

V: TRBV5-6
size: .
D: .
length: 13
CDR3: ASSPGQNNLYGYT

V: TRBV6-2/TRBV6-3
size: .
D: .
length: 14
CDR3: ASSPRWGSNTGELF

V: TRBV27
size: .
D: .
length: 9
CDR3: ASILSGEQF

V: TRBV28
size: .
D: TRBD2
length: 17
CDR3: ASSSPGLAGGAPQETQY

V: TRBV18
size: .
D: .
length: 12
CDR3: ASSPDRLNTEAF

V: TRBV6-6
size: .
D: .
length: 12
CDR3: ASSYPADTDTQY

V: TRBV5-1
size: .
D: TRBD1
length: 15
CDR3: ASSSGQGPFMNTEAF

V: TRBV27
size: .
D: .
length: 14
CDR3: ASSSSGVRANEKLF

V: TRBV5-6
size: .
D: TRBD2
length: 14
CDR3: ASSLVRGSPYNEQF

V: TRBV11-2
size: .
D: .
length: 14
CDR3: ASSLVGGEVVNEQY

V: TRBV30
size: .
D: .
length: 11
CDR3: AWSVNEPYEQY

V: TRBV28
size: .
D: .
length: 11
CDR3: ASTTRGGEKLF

V: TRBV2
size: .
D: TRBD2
length: 11
CDR3: ASNSGGEPRQF

V: TRBV7-2
size: .
D: .
length: 15
CDR3: ASSLKGRGFSSYEQY

V: TRBV3-1/TRBV3-2
size: .
D: .
length: 14
CDR3: ASSIRTVKANYGYT

V: TRBV27
size: .
D: .
length: 12
CDR3: ASSSPTGLYEQY

V: TRBV5-1
size: .
D: .
length: 12
CDR3: ASALGATNEKLF

V: TRBV6-1
size: .
D: TRBD1
length: 20
CDR3: ASSEYSVDRGLKEKATDTQY

V: TRBV19
size: .
D: .
length: 15
CDR3: ASSIVPAVGGPQPQH

V: TRBV11-2
size: .
D: .
length: 15
CDR3: ASSPGTGIRTPSPLH

V: TRBV5-6
size: .
D: .
length: 12
CDR3: ASSHQGLRYGYT